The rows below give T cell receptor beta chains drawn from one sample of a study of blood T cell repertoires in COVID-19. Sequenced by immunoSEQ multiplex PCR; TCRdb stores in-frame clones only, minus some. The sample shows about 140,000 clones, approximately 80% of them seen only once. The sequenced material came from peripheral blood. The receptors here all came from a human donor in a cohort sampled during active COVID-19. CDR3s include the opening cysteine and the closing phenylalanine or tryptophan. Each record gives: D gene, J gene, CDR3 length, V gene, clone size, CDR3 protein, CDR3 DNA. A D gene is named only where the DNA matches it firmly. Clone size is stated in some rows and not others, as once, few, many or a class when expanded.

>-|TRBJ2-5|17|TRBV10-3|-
CAISEGGTEHTQETQYF
TGTGCCATCAGTGAGGGCGGGACGGAACACACCCAAGAGACCCAGTACTTC
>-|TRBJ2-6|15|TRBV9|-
CASSPAGSGANVLTF
TGTGCCAGCAGCCCCGCCGGCTCTGGGGCCAACGTCCTGACTTTC
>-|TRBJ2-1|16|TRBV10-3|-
CATTFGGRTSYNEQFF
TGTGCCACCACTTTTGGTGGGAGGACCTCCTACAATGAGCAGTTCTTC
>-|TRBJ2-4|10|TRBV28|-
CASGENIQYF
TGTGCCTCAGGGGAAAACATTCAGTACTTC
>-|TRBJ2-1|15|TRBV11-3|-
CASSFGGASYNEQFF
TGTGCCAGCAGCTTCGGCGGGGCCTCCTACAATGAGCAGTTCTTC
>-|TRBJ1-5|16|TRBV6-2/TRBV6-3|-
CASSSGGVRINQPQHF
TGTGCCAGCAGTAGCGGTGGAGTGAGGATCAATCAGCCCCAGCATTTT
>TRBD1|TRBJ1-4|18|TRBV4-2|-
CASSPKGRQGDENEKLFF
TGTGCCAGCAGCCCCAAGGGGAGACAGGGGGACGAGAATGAAAAACTGTTTTTT
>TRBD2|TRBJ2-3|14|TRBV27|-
CASRLAGAEDTQYF
TGTGCCAGCAGGCTAGCGGGAGCAGAAGATACGCAGTATTTT
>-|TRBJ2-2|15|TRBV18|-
CASSPLTEPGDRLFF
TGTGCCAGCTCACCACTAACCGAACCGGGCGACAGGCTGTTTTTT
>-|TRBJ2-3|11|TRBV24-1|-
CATGRADTQYF
TGTGCCACCGGTAGAGCAGATACGCAGTATTTT
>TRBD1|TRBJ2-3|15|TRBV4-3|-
CASSQGQGNGDTQYF
TGCGCCAGCAGCCAAGGACAGGGAAATGGAGATACGCAGTATTTT
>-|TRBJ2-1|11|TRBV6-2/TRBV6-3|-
CASSQGGEQFF
TGTGCCAGCAGCCAGGGGGGGGAGCAGTTCTTC
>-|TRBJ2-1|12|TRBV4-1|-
CASSQGGSQQFF
TGCGCCAGCAGCCAAGGCGGGTCCCAGCAGTTCTTC
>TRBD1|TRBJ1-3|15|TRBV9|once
CASSVGQTSGNTIYF
TGTGCCAGCAGCGTGGGACAGACCTCTGGAAACACCATATATTTT
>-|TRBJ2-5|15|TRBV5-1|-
CASSDGGLPQETQYF
TGCGCCAGCAGCGACGGAGGTTTACCCCAAGAGACCCAGTACTTC
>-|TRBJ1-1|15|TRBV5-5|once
CASSFDPDSNTEAFF
TGTGCCAGCAGCTTCGACCCCGACAGTAACACTGAAGCTTTCTTT
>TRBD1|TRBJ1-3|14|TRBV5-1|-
CASSLGDRVDTIYF
TGCGCCAGCAGCTTGGGGGACAGGGTAGACACCATATATTTT
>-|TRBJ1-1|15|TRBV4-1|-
CASSQGRGLNTEAFF
TGCGCCAGCAGCCAAGGGCGGGGATTGAACACTGAAGCTTTCTTT
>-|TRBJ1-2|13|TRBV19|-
CASSIERIAGYTF
TGTGCCAGTAGTATCGAGCGTATTGCTGGCTACACCTTC
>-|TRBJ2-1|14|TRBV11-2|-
CASSLGRSGNEQFF
TGTGCCAGCAGCTTAGGGCGGAGTGGGAATGAGCAGTTCTTC
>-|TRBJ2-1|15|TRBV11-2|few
CASSVGSVTYNEQFF
TGTGCCAGCAGCGTCGGGAGTGTTACCTACAATGAGCAGTTCTTC
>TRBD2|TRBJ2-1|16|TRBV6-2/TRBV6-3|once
CASSYRGLASYNEQFF
TGTGCCAGCAGTTACAGGGGACTAGCTAGCTACAATGAGCAGTTCTTC
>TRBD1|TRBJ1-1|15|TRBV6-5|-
CASSSPGDRNTEAFF
TGTGCCAGCAGTTCTCCGGGGGACAGAAACACTGAAGCTTTCTTT
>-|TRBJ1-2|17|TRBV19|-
CASSATRTGLALYGYTF
TGTGCCAGTAGTGCCACGCGCACAGGGTTAGCCCTATATGGCTACACCTTC